The source of this TCR beta chain is a study of immune evolution from preneoplasia to lung adenocarcinoma. Assay used: immunoSEQ multiplex PCR; TCRdb lists only in-frame clones, some missing. The data contain 30,000 to 45,000 clones, about 74% of them seen just once; the ten biggest clones take up 5.5% to 7.5%. Study results and limitations: T cell clonality was higher in KRAS-mutant than EGFR-mutant or wild-type nodules. Top clone frequencies peaked in normal lung, apparently declining through invasive adenocarcinoma.

Turning to this clone: Its specificity is unknown.

Germline lookup yields CDR1 LNHDA and CDR2 SQIVND (reference sequence). This CDR3 spans 15 amino acids. V shed 2 bases, J shed 2 bases, and the junction held 3 bases outside the gene matches. Between 2014 and 2017, patients underwent resection in Japan or China. Two lung cancer pathologists independently confirmed each histologic diagnosis. The genes are TRBV19 and TRBJ1-2; 9 bases align to TRBD1. The sample comprised FFPE invasive lung adenocarcinoma tissue. The sequence came from a person in their sixties with lung adenocarcinoma. This CDR3 is CASSISGTGNYGYTF. CDR3 sequence (DNA): TGTGCCAGTAGTATATCCGGGACAGGGAACTATGGCTACACCTTC.